This is a list of T cell receptor beta chains from one sample in a study of T cells in Graves' hyperthyroidism and ophthalmopathy. TCRdb re-called the multiplex PCR reads with MiXCR, one entry per CDR3 protein. The sample includes 600,000 to 700,000 distinct CDR3 sequences, around 15% of them seen just once. What was sequenced was blood. These receptors were taken from a woman in her 40s with Graves' ophthalmopathy. Both conserved end residues are part of each CDR3. The order of the fields is clone size, V gene, D gene, J gene, CDR3 DNA, CDR3 protein. D genes are given only for firm matches. Some rows have no size entry. The others give once, few or many, or a class for an expanded clone.

many,TRBV2,TRBD1,TRBJ1-1,TGTGCCAGCAGCCAAGACAGGGTAGGGACTGAAGCTTTCTTT,CASSQDRVGTEAFF
many,TRBV6-5,.,TRBJ2-7,TGTGCCAGCAGTTACTCGTCAGTTATTTACGAGCAGTACTTC,CASSYSSVIYEQYF
many,TRBV12-3/TRBV12-4,.,TRBJ1-1,TGTGCCAGCAGTTTAGAGGGTTTGAGGGCAGGAGCGAACACTGAAGCTTTCTTT,CASSLEGLRAGANTEAFF
.,TRBV12-3/TRBV12-4,.,TRBJ2-7,TGTGCCAGCAGTTTACGGCAGGGGGGCGAGCAGTACTTC,CASSLRQGGEQYF
many,TRBV11-1,.,TRBJ2-7,TGTGCCAGCAGCGACGACAGGACCTACGAGCAGTACTTC,CASSDDRTYEQYF
many,TRBV9,.,TRBJ1-1,TGTGCCAGCAGCGTAGTTGCAGGGGATGGTGAAGCTTTCTTT,CASSVVAGDGEAFF
many,TRBV6-5,.,TRBJ1-5,TGTGCCAGCAGTTACTCCCGGGGTTATAGCAATCAGCCCCAGCATTTT,CASSYSRGYSNQPQHF
many,TRBV12-3/TRBV12-4,.,TRBJ1-1,TGTGCCAGCAGTTTACCCGGGGTGAACACTGAAGCTTTCTTT,CASSLPGVNTEAFF
many,TRBV5-1,TRBD1,TRBJ2-7,TGCGCCAGCAGCTTGGTGACAGGGAATGGCGAGCAGTACTTC,CASSLVTGNGEQYF
.,TRBV7-8,.,TRBJ1-3,TGTGCCAGCAGCCCCTTCGAGGGTTCGGGAAACACCATATATTTT,CASSPFEGSGNTIYF
many,TRBV6-2/TRBV6-3,TRBD2,TRBJ2-5,TGTGCCAGCAGTTCCGGGGGGGCCACCCAAGAGACCCAGTACTTC,CASSSGGATQETQYF
.,TRBV10-2,TRBD2,TRBJ2-7,TGCGCCAGCAGTGGATCGGGAGGGGCCATAATTTCCTACGAGCAGTACTTC,CASSGSGGAIISYEQYF
many,TRBV6-5,TRBD2,TRBJ2-7,TGTGCCAGCAGTTACAACCTAGCGGGAGACGAGCAGTACTTC,CASSYNLAGDEQYF
many,TRBV27,.,TRBJ1-2,TGTGCCAGCAGTCCTATGGGGGCTCGGTTTCAAGGAGGTGGCTACACCTTC,CASSPMGARFQGGGYTF
.,TRBV30,TRBD2,TRBJ2-5,TGTGCCTGGAGCCACCTGGGGGGGGACTACCAAGAGACCCAGTACTTC,CAWSHLGGDYQETQYF
many,TRBV29-1,.,TRBJ2-5,TGCAGCGTTGCCATGACAGCGTCAGAGACCCAGTACTTC,CSVAMTASETQYF
many,TRBV25-1,.,TRBJ2-7,TGTGCCAGCAGTCCCGAGAGACTCTCTTACGAGCAGTACTTC,CASSPERLSYEQYF
many,TRBV20-1,TRBD2,TRBJ2-7,TGCAGTGCCATACTAGCGGCCCCCTACGAGCAGTACTTC,CSAILAAPYEQYF
many,TRBV6-1,.,TRBJ1-5,TGTGCCAGCAGTGAAGGCCGGGGTGGGGGGATGAGCAATCAGCCCCAGCATTTT,CASSEGRGGGMSNQPQHF
.,TRBV11-2,TRBD2,TRBJ2-5,TGTGCCAGCAGCCCGCCCCACCTAGCGGGAGGGGGAGAGACCCAGTACTTC,CASSPPHLAGGGETQYF
many,TRBV7-2,.,TRBJ2-5,TGTGCCAGCAGCTTTTTCGGTCTGCAAGAGACCCAGTACTTC,CASSFFGLQETQYF
many,TRBV19,.,TRBJ2-2,TGTGCCAGTAGACAGGGAGCCGGGGAGCTGTTTTTT,CASRQGAGELFF
many,TRBV15,.,TRBJ2-7,TGTGCCACCAGCAGAGAGGGGGCCAGCTCCTACGAGCAGTACTTC,CATSREGASSYEQYF
.,TRBV6-2/TRBV6-3,.,TRBJ2-7,TGTGCCAGCAGTTACGGATTTGACCAGCCGTTAACCGCCTACGAGCAGTACTTC,CASSYGFDQPLTAYEQYF
many,TRBV12-5,.,TRBJ2-2,TGTGCTAGTGATCTCACCGGGGAGCTGTTTTTT,CASDLTGELFF
many,TRBV28,TRBD2,TRBJ2-7,TGTGCCAGCAGCGCCATTGGGGCGGGAGGGTACGAGCAGTACTTC,CASSAIGAGGYEQYF
.,TRBV29-1,.,TRBJ1-6,TGCAGCGTGCAGGGTCAAGGCTATAATTCACCCCTCCACTTT,CSVQGQGYNSPLHF
few,TRBV11-2,TRBD2,TRBJ2-2,TGTGCCAGCAGCCCGAGACTAGCGGGAGACACCGGGGAGCTGTTTTTT,CASSPRLAGDTGELFF
few,TRBV20-1,.,TRBJ2-7,TGCAGTGCTACGCCATCCGGGTCCGAGCAGTACTTC,CSATPSGSEQYF
.,TRBV6-1,.,TRBJ2-7,TGTGCCAGCAGTGAAGCCCCCCTCGGGGCCTACGAGCAGTACTTC,CASSEAPLGAYEQYF
.,TRBV7-2,.,TRBJ2-5,TGTGCCAGCAGCTTGCCCGGGAGGACCCAGTACTTC,CASSLPGRTQYF
few,TRBV6-5,TRBD2,TRBJ2-5,TGTGCCAGCAGTTACGGCGGGGGATTGCAAGAGACCCAGTACTTC,CASSYGGGLQETQYF
many,TRBV6-2/TRBV6-3,TRBD1,TRBJ1-2,TGTGCCAGCAGGGACAGGGGCGATGGCTACACCTTC,CASRDRGDGYTF
.,TRBV11-2,.,TRBJ1-2,TGTGCCAGCAGCTTAGATCGTGGGGGATCGAACTATGGCTACACCTTC,CASSLDRGGSNYGYTF
few,TRBV6-1,.,TRBJ2-7,TGTGCCAGCAGGAATACCTGGGCGGGGAATTACGAGCAGTACTTC,CASRNTWAGNYEQYF
few,TRBV5-1,.,TRBJ1-2,TGCGCCAGCAGCTGGGCTTCGGGGCAAATCGCCTACACCTTC,CASSWASGQIAYTF
few,TRBV7-2,.,TRBJ2-5,TGTGCCAGCAGCCCAGGGGGAGGATGCCAAGAGACCCAGTACTTC,CASSPGGGCQETQYF
many,TRBV12-3/TRBV12-4,TRBD1,TRBJ2-5,TGTGCCAGCAGTCGACAGGGCACACAGGAGACCCAGTACTTC,CASSRQGTQETQYF